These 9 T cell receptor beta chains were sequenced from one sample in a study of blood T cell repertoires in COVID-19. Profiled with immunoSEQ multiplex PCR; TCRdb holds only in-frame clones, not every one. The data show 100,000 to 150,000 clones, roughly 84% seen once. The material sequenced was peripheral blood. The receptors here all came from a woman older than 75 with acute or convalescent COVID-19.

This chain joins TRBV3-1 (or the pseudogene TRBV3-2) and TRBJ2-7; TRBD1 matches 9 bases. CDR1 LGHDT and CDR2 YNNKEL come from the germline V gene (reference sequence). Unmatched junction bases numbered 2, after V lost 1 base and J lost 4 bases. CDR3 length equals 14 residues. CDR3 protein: CASSQGTGVYEQYF. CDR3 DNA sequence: TGTGCCAGCAGCCAAGGGACAGGGGTGTACGAGCAGTACTTC.

CDR3 protein: CASSPRRVGANVLTF. CDR3 bases: TGTGCCAGCAGCCCCCGGAGGGTTGGGGCCAACGTCCTGACTTTC. The chain couples TRBV7-8 to TRBJ2-6; maybe TRBD2 (6 bases). The CDR3 is made up of 15 amino acids. Trimming shortened V by 5 bases and J by 3 bases, and 11 bases separated the two germline ends. Per the germline V gene, CDR1 is SGHVS and CDR2 is FQNEAQ.

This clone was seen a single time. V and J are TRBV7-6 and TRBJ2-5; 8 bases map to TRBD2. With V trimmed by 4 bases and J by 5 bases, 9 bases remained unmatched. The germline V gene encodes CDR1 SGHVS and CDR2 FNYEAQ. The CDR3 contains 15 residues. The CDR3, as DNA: TGTGCCAGCAGCTCCTTACCCGCGGGGGGTGAGACCCAGTACTTC. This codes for CASSSLPAGGETQYF.

CDR3 sequence reads: CASSFGGLAGGGTDTQYF. DNA of the CDR3: TGTGCCAGCAGCTTTGGTGGACTAGCGGGGGGCGGGACAGATACGCAGTATTTT. The V gene is TRBV7-2, the J gene TRBJ2-3; 14 nucleotides agree with TRBD2. This CDR3 spans 18 amino acids. V was clipped by 3 bases and J by 3 bases; unmatched bases: 8. The germline CDR1 and CDR2 sequences are SGHTA and FQGNSA.

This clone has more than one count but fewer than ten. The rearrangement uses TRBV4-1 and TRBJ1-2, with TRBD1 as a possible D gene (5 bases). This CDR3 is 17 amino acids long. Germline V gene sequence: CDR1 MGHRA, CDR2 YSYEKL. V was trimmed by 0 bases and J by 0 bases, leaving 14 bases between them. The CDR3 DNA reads TGCGCCAGCAGCCAAGATACTGGGTCAGGGCCTAACTATGGCTACACCTTC. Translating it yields CASSQDTGSGPNYGYTF.

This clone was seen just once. The CDR3 region is CASSQDWGTGATNEKLFF. For the CDR3, the DNA is TGCGCCAGCAGCCAAGACTGGGGGACAGGCGCAACTAATGAAAAACTGTTTTTT. V usage is TRBV4-3 and J usage is TRBJ1-4, with 8 positions matching TRBD1. The germline V gene encodes CDR1 LGHNA and CDR2 YSLEER. The V and J ends lost 0 bases and 0 bases, in that order; junction bases with no gene match: 6. The CDR3 totals 18 residues.

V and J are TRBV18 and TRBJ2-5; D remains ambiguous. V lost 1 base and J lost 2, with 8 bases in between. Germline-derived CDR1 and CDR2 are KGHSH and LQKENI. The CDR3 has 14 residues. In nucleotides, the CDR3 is TGTGCCAGCTCACCACTAATATCTCAAGAGACCCAGTACTTC. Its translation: CASSPLISQETQYF.

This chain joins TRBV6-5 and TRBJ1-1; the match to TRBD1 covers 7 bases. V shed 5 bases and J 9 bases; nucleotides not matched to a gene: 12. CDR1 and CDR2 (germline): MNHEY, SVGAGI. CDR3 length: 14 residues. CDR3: CASSQVPGQSQAFF. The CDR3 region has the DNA TGTGCCAGCAGTCAGGTCCCGGGACAGTCTCAAGCTTTCTTT.

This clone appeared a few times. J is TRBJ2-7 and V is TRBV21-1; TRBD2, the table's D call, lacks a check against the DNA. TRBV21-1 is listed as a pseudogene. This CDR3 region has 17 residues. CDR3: CASSPLKLGLAGDEQYF. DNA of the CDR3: TGTGCCAGCAGCCCCCTGAAACTCGGACTAGCGGGCGACGAGCAGTACTTC.